These 23 T cell receptor beta chains were all obtained from the same sample, sequenced in a study of response to subunit inactivated influenza vaccine. TCRdb re-analysed the RT-PCR reads in MiXCR, keeping a single row per CDR3 protein. The data hold more than 400,000 distinct CDR3 sequences, with under 8.5% observed a single time. The specimen comprised PBMCs from blood, sampled less than 30 months after vaccination. Every receptor here comes from a man in his fifties or sixties who received an inactivated influenza vaccine.

This clonotype was counted between two and nine times. The chain couples TRBV3-1 to TRBJ2-6; D unresolved. The CDR3 runs to 17 residues. CDR1 and CDR2 from the germline V gene are LGHDT and YNNKEL (reference sequence). The germline V and J ends were trimmed by 1 base and 0 bases, with 10 bases remaining between them. CDR3 protein: CASSQAKPNSGANVLTF. DNA for the CDR3: TGTGCCAGCAGCCAAGCCAAGCCAAACTCTGGGGCCAACGTCCTGACTTTC. The full variable domain, in which reference TRBV3-1 and TRBJ2-6 provide the parts outside the CDR3, is DTAVSQTPKYLVTQMGNDKSIKCEQNLGHDTMYWYKQDSKKFLKIMFSYNNKELIINETVPNRFSPKSPDKAHLNLHINSLELGDSAVYFCASSQAKPNSGANVLTFGAGSRLTVL.

There are many counts of this clonotype. The V call is TRBV6-2 or TRBV6-3, the J call TRBJ2-7; D might be TRBD1 or TRBD2, each matching 6 bases. This CDR3 comprises 13 residues. V was clipped by 5 bases and J by 4 bases, with 12 bases between them. From germline, CDR1 is MNHEY and CDR2 SVGEGT. For the CDR3, the DNA is TGTGCCAGCAGTAAGGGGGGCCGGTACGAGCAGTACTTC. Translated: CASSKGGRYEQYF.

In this sample, this clonotype turned up a few times. The chain employs TRBV6-1 and TRBJ2-2; weak D call: TRBD1 (6 bases). Germline CDR1 MNHNS, CDR2 SASEGT. Trimming pared 11 bases from V and 1 base from J, leaving 11 bases between. The CDR3 contains 13 residues. CDR3 DNA sequence: TGTGCCGCCCGGGGACAGAACACCGGGGAGCTGTTTTTT. As protein: CAARGQNTGELFF.

This clonotype was observed a few times. The genes are TRBV2 and TRBJ2-7; 11 nucleotides align to TRBD2. V was clipped by 6 bases and J by 7 bases; unmatched bases: 14. The germline V gene encodes CDR1 SNHLY and CDR2 FYNNEI. The CDR3 runs 16 residues. CDR3 sequence (DNA): TGTGCCAGCAGGGGCGAGACTAGCGGGGTCTGGTGGGAGCAGTACTTC. It encodes CASRGETSGVWWEQYF.

This chain links TRBV20-1 with TRBJ2-5; possible D gene TRBD2, 6 bases. Germline CDR1 and CDR2: DFQATT and SNEGSKA (reference sequence). This CDR3 contains 11 residues. V lost 3 bases to trimming and J lost 9 bases, with 11 bases between them. The CDR3 is CSASPGGAQYF. DNA for the CDR3: TGCAGTGCTAGCCCAGGAGGGGCCCAGTACTTC.

This clonotype has only a few counts. This chain links TRBV24-1 with TRBJ2-5; the match to TRBD1 covers 7 bases. With 7 bases clipped from V and 1 base from J, the junction kept 2 bases outside the gene matches. CDR1 is KGHDR and CDR2 is SFDVKD in the germline V gene. This CDR3 region has 13 residues. Here the CDR3 DNA reads TGTGCCACCAGGGGACAGTCCCAAGAGACCCAGTACTTC. This encodes CATRGQSQETQYF.

V usage is TRBV10-3 and J usage is TRBJ2-1; TRBD2 matches at 9 bases. The CDR3 covers 14 residues. J gave up 4 bases and V 10 bases, and 8 bases lay outside the gene matches. In germline, CDR1 is ENHRY, CDR2 SYGVKD. The CDR3 sequence is CATASGLAYNEQFF. CDR3 sequence (DNA): TGTGCCACCGCTTCCGGACTAGCGTACAATGAGCAGTTCTTC.

The count of this clonotype is one. The CDR3 loop is CASSLQPTVGYGYTF. Written as DNA, the CDR3 is TGTGCCAGCAGTCTACAACCGACAGTTGGCTATGGCTACACCTTC. The rearrangement joins TRBV12-3 or TRBV12-4 to TRBJ1-2; D may be TRBD1 (5 bases). The CDR3 has 15 residues. With 5 bases removed from V and 4 bases from J, the gap between germline ends came to 17 bases.

This clonotype showed up many times. The chain recombines TRBV5-1 with TRBJ1-4, with a possible D match to TRBD1 (5 bases). Germline V gene lookup returns CDR1 SGHRS and CDR2 YFSETQ. The CDR3 length is 17 residues. V was shortened by 0 bases and J by 0 bases, with 12 bases between the two germline ends. CDR3 residues: CASSLAGRGSTNEKLFF. As DNA, the CDR3 is TGCGCCAGCAGCTTGGCCGGGAGGGGATCAACTAATGAAAAACTGTTTTTT.

The chain's CDR3 is CASSPEQGAKTQYF. CDR3 coding DNA: TGTGCCAGCTCACCCGAACAGGGGGCGAAGACCCAGTACTTC. V usage is TRBV18 and J usage is TRBJ2-5; 9 bases fit TRBD1. There are 14 residues in the CDR3. Germline V CDR1 and CDR2: KGHSH, LQKENI. Trimming cost V 3 bases and J 6 bases; bases outside gene matches: 5.

This clonotype was seen a handful of times. CDR3 region: CASSTSSGRLDNEQFF. CDR3 DNA: TGTGCCAGCAGTACATCTAGCGGGAGATTGGACAATGAGCAGTTCTTC. The chain uses TRBV12-3 or TRBV12-4 and TRBJ2-1; 10 bases line up with TRBD2. The CDR3 is 16 amino acids. With 5 bases clipped from V and 5 bases from J, the junction kept 9 bases outside the gene matches.

The J gene is TRBJ1-5, the V gene TRBV19; 9 bases fit TRBD1. V lost 7 bases and J lost 6; bases outside the gene matches: 7. The V gene's germline CDR1 is LNHDA and CDR2 SQIVND (reference sequence). The CDR3 consists of 14 residues. The chain's CDR3 is CASKKDRGGQPQHF. The CDR3 DNA sequence: TGTGCCAGTAAAAAGGACAGGGGCGGTCAGCCCCAGCATTTT.

The J gene is TRBJ1-1, the V gene TRBV2, with D unclear. Germline CDR1 reads SNHLY; CDR2 reads FYNNEI. V lost 8 bases, J lost 0 bases, and 10 bases lay in between. The CDR3 runs 13 residues. Here the CDR3 reads CASLRVLNTEAFF. The CDR3 DNA follows: TGTGCCAGCCTTCGGGTATTGAACACTGAAGCTTTCTTT.

This clonotype was recorded many times. For the CDR3, the DNA is TGTGCCAGCAGACGTAGCGAGAACACCGGGGAGCTGTTTTTT. This codes for CASRRSENTGELFF. The chain couples TRBV12-3 or TRBV12-4 to TRBJ2-2; TRBD2 is a possible D gene (5 bases). Trimming left V 6 bases short and J 1 base short, with 9 bases between. The CDR3 extends over 14 amino acids.

In this sample, this clonotype turned up many times. The chain links TRBV4-3 to TRBJ2-7; 15 bases agree with TRBD2. J gave up 5 bases and V 4 bases, and 3 bases lay outside the gene matches. Germline values: CDR1 LGHNA, CDR2 YSLEER. The CDR3 is 15 residues long. This CDR3 is CASSLGLAGGHEQYF. The CDR3 DNA reads TGCGCCAGCAGCCTGGGACTAGCGGGGGGACACGAGCAGTACTTC.

The CDR3 loop is CASSLLGDRDQETQYF. CDR3 nucleotide sequence: TGTGCCAGCAGTTTATTGGGGGACAGGGATCAAGAGACCCAGTACTTC. This chain connects TRBV27 to TRBJ2-5; 9 bases map to TRBD1. This CDR3 has 16 residues. Trimming took 1 base from V and 2 from J; bases not matched to a gene: 5. Germline CDR1 MNHEY, CDR2 SMNVEV (reference sequence).

The genes are TRBV20-1 and TRBJ1-1; no clear D. Per germline, CDR1 DFQATT and CDR2 SNEGSKA (reference sequence). The CDR3 covers 13 residues. The germline V and J ends were trimmed by 0 bases and 3 bases, with 8 bases remaining between them. The CDR3 sequence is CSAREDKDTEAFF. CDR3 DNA sequence: TGCAGTGCTAGAGAAGACAAGGACACTGAAGCTTTCTTT.

This clonotype was counted once. The chain recombines TRBV28 with TRBJ1-1; TRBD1 matches at 7 bases. After removal of 6 bases from V and 0 bases from J, the junction contained 7 bases not matched to a gene. The CDR3 extends over 15 amino acids. The V gene's germline CDR1 is MDHEN and CDR2 SYDVKM. Written as DNA, the CDR3 is TGTGCCAGCAGAGGAGCAGGGGGAATGAACACTGAAGCTTTCTTT. This codes for CASRGAGGMNTEAFF.

The table lists this clonotype with many counts. The genes are TRBV7-9 and TRBJ1-5; D not resolved. Germline loops: CDR1 SEHNR, CDR2 FQNEAQ (reference sequence). Trimming removed 6 bases at V and 3 bases at J, with 6 bases between. The CDR3 covers 12 residues. The CDR3 is CASSLNNQPQHF. As DNA, the CDR3 is TGTGCCAGCAGTTTGAACAATCAGCCCCAGCATTTT.

This rearrangement joins TRBV4-3 to TRBJ2-1; no reliable D call. The CDR3 covers 15 residues. V lost 2 bases to trimming and J lost 8 bases, with 16 bases between them. Per germline, CDR1 LGHNA and CDR2 YSLEER. The CDR3 DNA sequence: TGCGCCAGCAGCCAATCGAGTACCCGCCGGGATGAGCAGTTCTTC. This gives the protein CASSQSSTRRDEQFF.

This chain uses TRBV5-1 with TRBJ2-2; 8 bases agree with TRBD1. The CDR3 is 15 amino acids. J lost 5 bases, V lost 3 bases, and 6 bases had no gene match. The germline gives CDR1 SGHRS, CDR2 YFSETQ. The chain's CDR3 is CASSWGDRRTGELFF. The CDR3 DNA reads TGCGCCAGCAGCTGGGGGGACAGGCGGACCGGGGAGCTGTTTTTT.

This chain joins TRBV7-2 and TRBJ2-3, with 12 bases identical to TRBD2. The trim removed 5 bases at V and 2 bases at J, leaving 8 bases unmatched. The CDR3 spans 17 residues. Germline V gene data show CDR1 as SGHTA and CDR2 as FQGNSA. The CDR3 DNA follows: TGTGCCAGCAGCCCCATGACTAGCGGGGGATCCACAGATACGCAGTATTTT. Translation gives CASSPMTSGGSTDTQYF.

This clonotype was seen more than once but under ten times. This sequence joins TRBV20-1 and TRBJ1-2; D gene uncertain. V was cut by 1 base and J by 5 bases, with 8 bases left in between. The CDR3 covers 12 residues. Germline values: CDR1 DFQATT, CDR2 SNEGSKA (reference sequence). CDR3 DNA sequence: TGCAGTGCTAGAGGGCAGGAGTATGGCTACACCTTC. It is translated as CSARGQEYGYTF.